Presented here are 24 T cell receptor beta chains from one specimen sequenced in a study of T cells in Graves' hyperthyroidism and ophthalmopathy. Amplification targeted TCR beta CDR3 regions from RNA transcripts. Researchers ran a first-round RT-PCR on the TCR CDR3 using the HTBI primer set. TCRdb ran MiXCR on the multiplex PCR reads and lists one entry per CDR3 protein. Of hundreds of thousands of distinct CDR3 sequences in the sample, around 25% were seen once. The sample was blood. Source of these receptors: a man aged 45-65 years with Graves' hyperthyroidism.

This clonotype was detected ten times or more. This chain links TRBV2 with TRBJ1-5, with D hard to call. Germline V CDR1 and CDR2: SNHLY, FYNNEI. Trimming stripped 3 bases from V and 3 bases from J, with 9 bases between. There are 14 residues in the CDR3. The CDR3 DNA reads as TGTGCCAGCAGTGAGCTGGGGTACAATCAGCCCCAGCATTTT. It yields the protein CASSELGYNQPQHF.

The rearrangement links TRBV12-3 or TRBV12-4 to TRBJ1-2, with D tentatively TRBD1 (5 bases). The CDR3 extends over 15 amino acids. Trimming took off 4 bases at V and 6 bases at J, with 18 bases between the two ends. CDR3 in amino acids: CASSSTSWGGDGYTF. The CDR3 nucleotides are TGTGCCAGCAGTTCTACCAGTTGGGGGGGGGATGGCTACACCTTC.

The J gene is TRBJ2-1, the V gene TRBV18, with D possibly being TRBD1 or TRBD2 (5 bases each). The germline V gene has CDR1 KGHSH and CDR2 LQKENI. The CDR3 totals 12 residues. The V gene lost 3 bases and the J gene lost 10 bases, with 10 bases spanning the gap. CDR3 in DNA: TGTGCCAGCTCACCCCGGGACCCAGAGCAGTTCTTC. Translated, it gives CASSPRDPEQFF. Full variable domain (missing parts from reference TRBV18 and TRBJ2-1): NAGVMQNPRHLVRRRGQEARLRCSPMKGHSHVYWYRQLPEEGLKFMVYLQKENIIDESGMPKERFSAEFPKEGPSILRIQQVVRGDSAAYFCASSPRDPEQFFGPGTRLTVL.

CDR3 protein: CASSRDRANTGELFF. The CDR3 coding sequence is TGTGCCAGCAGTCGGGACCGCGCGAACACCGGGGAGCTGTTTTTT. The chain joins TRBV7-2 to TRBJ2-2; possibly TRBD1 or TRBD2 for D (5 bases each). Germline assignment: CDR1 SGHTA and CDR2 FQGNSA. Trimming left V 6 bases short and J 0 bases short, with 11 bases between. CDR3 length: 15 amino acids.

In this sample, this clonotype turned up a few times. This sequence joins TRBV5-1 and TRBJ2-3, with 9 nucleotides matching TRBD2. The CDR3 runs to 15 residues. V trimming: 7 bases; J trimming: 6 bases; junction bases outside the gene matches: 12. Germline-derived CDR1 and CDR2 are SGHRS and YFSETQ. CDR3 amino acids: CASQKLAGGGDTQYF. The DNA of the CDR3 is TGCGCCAGCCAAAAGCTGGCGGGAGGGGGTGATACGCAGTATTTT.

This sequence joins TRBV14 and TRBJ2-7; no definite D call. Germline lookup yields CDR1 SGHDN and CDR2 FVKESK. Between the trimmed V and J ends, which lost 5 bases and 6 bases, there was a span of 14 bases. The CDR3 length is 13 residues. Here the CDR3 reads CASSFNPRVEQYF. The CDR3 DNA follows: TGTGCCAGCAGCTTTAACCCCCGGGTCGAGCAGTACTTC.

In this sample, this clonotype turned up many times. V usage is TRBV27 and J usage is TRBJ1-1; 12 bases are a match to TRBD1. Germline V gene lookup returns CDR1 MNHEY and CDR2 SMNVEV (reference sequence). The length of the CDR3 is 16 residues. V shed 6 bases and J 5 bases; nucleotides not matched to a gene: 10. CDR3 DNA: TGTGCCAGCAGCCTGGGACAGGGGGCGAGTAGGACTGAAGCTTTCTTT. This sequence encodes CASSLGQGASRTEAFF.

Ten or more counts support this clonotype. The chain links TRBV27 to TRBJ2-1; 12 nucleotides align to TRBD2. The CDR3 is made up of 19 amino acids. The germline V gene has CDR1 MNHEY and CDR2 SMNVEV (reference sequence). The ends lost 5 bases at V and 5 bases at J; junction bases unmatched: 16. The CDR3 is CASSRTSGRLRGVNNEQFF. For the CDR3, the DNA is TGTGCCAGCAGTAGAACTAGCGGGAGGCTCCGGGGGGTGAACAATGAGCAGTTCTTC.

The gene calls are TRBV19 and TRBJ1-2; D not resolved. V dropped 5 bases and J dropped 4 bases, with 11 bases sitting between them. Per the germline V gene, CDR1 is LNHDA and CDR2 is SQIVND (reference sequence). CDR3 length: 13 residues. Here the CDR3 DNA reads TGTGCCAGTAGTGGAGGGCCGATCTATGGCTACACCTTC. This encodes CASSGGPIYGYTF.

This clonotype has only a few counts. The CDR3 loop reads CATSDLTETDTQYF. CDR3 nucleotides: TGTGCCACCAGTGACCTGACGGAGACAGATACGCAGTATTTT. J is TRBJ2-3 and V is TRBV24-1; D not certain. The CDR3 covers 14 residues. Trimming removed 4 bases at V and 3 bases at J, with 10 bases between. CDR1 is KGHDR and CDR2 is SFDVKD in the germline V gene.

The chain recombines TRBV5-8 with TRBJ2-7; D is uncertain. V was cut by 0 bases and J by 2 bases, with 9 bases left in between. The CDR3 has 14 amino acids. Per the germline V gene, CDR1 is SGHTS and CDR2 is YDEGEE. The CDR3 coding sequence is TGTGCCAGCAGCTTGGAGGTGTCTACCTACGAGCAGTACTTC. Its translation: CASSLEVSTYEQYF. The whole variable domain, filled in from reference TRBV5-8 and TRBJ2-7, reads EAGVTQSPTHLIKTRGQQATLRCSPISGHTSVYWYQQALGLGLQFLLWYDEGEERNRGNFPPRFSGRQFPNYSSELNVNALELEDSALYLCASSLEVSTYEQYFGPGTRLTVT.

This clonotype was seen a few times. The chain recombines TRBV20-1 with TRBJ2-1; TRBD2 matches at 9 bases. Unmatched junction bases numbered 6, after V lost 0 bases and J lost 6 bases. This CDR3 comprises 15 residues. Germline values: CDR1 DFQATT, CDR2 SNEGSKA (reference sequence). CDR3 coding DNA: TGCAGTGCTAGAGATTCTAGCGGGGATCCCAATGAGCAGTTCTTC. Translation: CSARDSSGDPNEQFF.

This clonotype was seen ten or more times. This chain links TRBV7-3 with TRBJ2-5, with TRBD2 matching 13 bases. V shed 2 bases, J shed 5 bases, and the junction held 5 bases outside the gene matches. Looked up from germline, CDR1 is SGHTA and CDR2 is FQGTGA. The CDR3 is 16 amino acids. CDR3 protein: CASSLGGTSGTETQYF. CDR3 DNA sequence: TGTGCCAGCAGCTTAGGCGGGACTAGCGGGACGGAGACCCAGTACTTC. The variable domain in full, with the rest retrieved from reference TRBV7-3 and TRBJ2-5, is GAGVSQTPSNKVTEKGKYVELRCDPISGHTALYWYRQSLGQGPEFLIYFQGTGAADDSGLPNDRFFAVRPEGSVSTLKIQRTERGDSAVYLCASSLGGTSGTETQYFGPGTRLLVL.

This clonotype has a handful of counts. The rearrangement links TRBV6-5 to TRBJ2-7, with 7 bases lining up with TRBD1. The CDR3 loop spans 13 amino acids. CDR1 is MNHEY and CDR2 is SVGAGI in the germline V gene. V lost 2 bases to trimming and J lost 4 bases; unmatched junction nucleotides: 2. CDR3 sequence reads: CASSYVQGYEQYF. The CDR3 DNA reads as TGTGCCAGCAGTTACGTACAGGGGTACGAGCAGTACTTC.

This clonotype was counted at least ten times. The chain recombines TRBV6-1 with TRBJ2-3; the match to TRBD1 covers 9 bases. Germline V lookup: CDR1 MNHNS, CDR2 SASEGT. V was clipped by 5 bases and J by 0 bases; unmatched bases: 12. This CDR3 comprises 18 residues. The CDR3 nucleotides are TGTGCCAGCAGTAAGCTAAGTATGGGGACAGGGAGCACAGATACGCAGTATTTT. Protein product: CASSKLSMGTGSTDTQYF.

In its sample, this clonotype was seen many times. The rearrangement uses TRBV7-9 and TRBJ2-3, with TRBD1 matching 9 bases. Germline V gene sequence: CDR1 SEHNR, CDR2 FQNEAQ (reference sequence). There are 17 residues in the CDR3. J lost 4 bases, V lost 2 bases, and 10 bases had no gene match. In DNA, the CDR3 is TGTGCCAGCAGCTTACACCCGGACAGGGGCCAAGCAGATACGCAGTATTTT. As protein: CASSLHPDRGQADTQYF.

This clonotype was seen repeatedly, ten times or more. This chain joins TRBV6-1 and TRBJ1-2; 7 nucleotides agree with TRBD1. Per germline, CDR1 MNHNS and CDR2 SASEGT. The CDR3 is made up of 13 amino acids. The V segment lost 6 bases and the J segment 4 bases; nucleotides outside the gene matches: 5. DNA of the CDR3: TGTGCCAGCAGACCGACAGGGACCTATGGCTACACCTTC. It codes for CASRPTGTYGYTF.

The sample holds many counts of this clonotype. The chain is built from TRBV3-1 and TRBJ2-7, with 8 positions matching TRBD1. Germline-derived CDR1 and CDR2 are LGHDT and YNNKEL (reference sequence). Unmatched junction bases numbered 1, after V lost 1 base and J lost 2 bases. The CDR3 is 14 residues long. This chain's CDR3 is CASSQGQGTYEQYF. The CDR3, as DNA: TGTGCCAGCAGCCAAGGACAGGGGACCTACGAGCAGTACTTC.

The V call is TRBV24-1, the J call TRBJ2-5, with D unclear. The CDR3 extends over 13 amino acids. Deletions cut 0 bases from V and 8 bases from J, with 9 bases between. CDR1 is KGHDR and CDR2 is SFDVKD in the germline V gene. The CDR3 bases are TGTGCCACCAGTGATTTGATGGGCCCCACCCAGTACTTC. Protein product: CATSDLMGPTQYF.

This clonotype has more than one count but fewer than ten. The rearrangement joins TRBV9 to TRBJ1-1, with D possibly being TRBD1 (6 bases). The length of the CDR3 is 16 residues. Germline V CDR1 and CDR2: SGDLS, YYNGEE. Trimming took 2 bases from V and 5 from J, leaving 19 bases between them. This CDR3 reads CASSVDTAGGLTEAFF. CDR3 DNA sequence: TGTGCCAGCAGCGTGGACACCGCGGGGGGCCTTACTGAAGCTTTCTTT.

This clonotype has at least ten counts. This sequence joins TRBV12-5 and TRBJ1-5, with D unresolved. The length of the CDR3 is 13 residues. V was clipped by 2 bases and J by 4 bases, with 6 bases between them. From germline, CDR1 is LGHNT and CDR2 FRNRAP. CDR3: CASGLSPNQPQHF. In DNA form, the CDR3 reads TGTGCTAGTGGTTTGTCCCCGAATCAGCCCCAGCATTTT.

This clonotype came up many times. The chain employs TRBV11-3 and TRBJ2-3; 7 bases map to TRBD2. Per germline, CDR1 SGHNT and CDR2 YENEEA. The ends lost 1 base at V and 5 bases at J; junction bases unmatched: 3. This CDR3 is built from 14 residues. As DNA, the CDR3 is TGTGCCAGCAGCTTAGGGGCGGGAGAAGATACGCAGTATTTT. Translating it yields CASSLGAGEDTQYF.

For the CDR3, the DNA is TGTGCCAGCAGTGAAGCGGGGACATCTCAGCCCCAGCATTTT. This encodes CASSEAGTSQPQHF. This chain connects TRBV6-1 to TRBJ1-5, with TRBD1 as a possible D gene (6 bases). V lost 0 bases and J lost 6, with 9 bases in between. CDR1 is MNHNS and CDR2 is SASEGT in the germline V gene. The CDR3 length is 14 residues.

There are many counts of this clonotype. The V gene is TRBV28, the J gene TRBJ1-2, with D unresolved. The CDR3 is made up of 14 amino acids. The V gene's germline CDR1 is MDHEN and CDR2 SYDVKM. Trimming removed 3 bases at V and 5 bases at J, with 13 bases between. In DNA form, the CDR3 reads TGTGCCAGCAGTTTTCAGGCACGGCTGTATGGCTACACCTTC. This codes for CASSFQARLYGYTF.